This TCR beta chain was found in a study of T-cell reconstitution after alpha-beta-depleted transplantation in children. This clonotype was picked up many times. Trimming at V came to 0 bases and at J to 3 bases, leaving 2 bases not matched to a gene. CDR1 and CDR2 (germline): SGHRS, YFSETQ. The CDR3 has 14 amino acids. Unique molecular identifiers featured in how the TCRbeta library was prepared. One entry per CDR3 protein results from TCRdb running MiXCR on the PCR reads. The sample shows about 200,000 distinct CDR3 sequences, 13% to 15% of them seen only once. The chain combines TRBV5-1 with TRBJ2-5; 7 bases line up with TRBD2. Sequenced here: PBMCs from the stem cell graft donor, sampled from the stem cell graft. The TCR comes from a human donor who donated a stem cell graft to a child with acute lymphoblastic leukemia. As DNA, the CDR3 is TGCGCCAGCAGCTTGGTAGCGGGTGAAGAGACCCAGTACTTC. Translating gives CASSLVAGEETQYF.